A selection of T cell receptor beta chains follows, all from one sample in a study of cytomegalovirus exposure and HLA in healthy donors. The method was immunoSEQ multiplex PCR; TCRdb's version includes in-frame clones alone and lacks a portion of them. Of some 120,000 clones in the sample, around 80% were seen once. Sequenced material: PBMCs. The source of these receptors is a man aged 25 to 45 in good health and CMV-seropositive. Each CDR3 is given with its conserved first and last residue. The order of the fields is CDR3 protein, CDR3 DNA, V gene, J gene, clone size, D gene. A D gene is named only where the DNA matches it firmly. For some rows the clone size is stated as once, few or many, or as a class when expanded; others skip it.

CDR3: CASSYTGNQPQHF; DNA: TGTGCCAGCAGTTACACGGGGAATCAGCCCCAGCATTTT; V: TRBV6-5; J: TRBJ1-5; size: .; D: .
CDR3: CASNSIPGANTEAFF; DNA: TGTGCCAGCAACTCAATACCGGGAGCGAACACTGAAGCTTTCTTT; V: TRBV28; J: TRBJ1-1; size: .; D: .
CDR3: CASSAKGDSPVYSNQPQHF; DNA: TGTGCCAGCAGTGCCAAAGGGGACTCTCCCGTTTATAGCAATCAGCCCCAGCATTTT; V: TRBV2; J: TRBJ1-5; size: .; D: .
CDR3: CASSVTHRGSYEQYF; DNA: TGTGCCAGCAGTGTCACCCACAGGGGTTCCTACGAGCAGTACTTC; V: TRBV2; J: TRBJ2-7; size: .; D: TRBD1
CDR3: CSVDAGQGAGDTQYF; DNA: TGCAGCGTTGATGCTGGACAGGGGGCTGGAGATACGCAGTATTTT; V: TRBV29-1; J: TRBJ2-3; size: .; D: TRBD1
CDR3: CASSLSSLAGENEQFF; DNA: TGTGCCAGCAGCTTATCCTCCCTAGCGGGAGAGAATGAGCAGTTCTTC; V: TRBV7-8; J: TRBJ2-1; size: .; D: TRBD2
CDR3: CASSPVRDRGANTGELFF; DNA: TGTGCCAGCTCACCTGTGAGGGACAGGGGGGCGAACACCGGGGAGCTGTTTTTT; V: TRBV18; J: TRBJ2-2; size: .; D: TRBD1
CDR3: CASSQDVVGYTF; DNA: TGCGCCAGCAGCCAAGATGTCGTTGGCTACACCTTC; V: TRBV4-1; J: TRBJ1-2; size: .; D: .
CDR3: CASSPRTSATDTQYF; DNA: TGTGCCAGCAGTCCCAGGACTAGCGCGACAGATACGCAGTATTTT; V: TRBV27; J: TRBJ2-3; size: .; D: TRBD2
CDR3: CASRKLTENYGYTF; DNA: TGTGCCAGCAGAAAACTTACAGAAAACTATGGCTACACCTTC; V: TRBV6-5; J: TRBJ1-2; size: few; D: .
CDR3: CASSYGPYRGNTEAFF; DNA: TGTGCCAGCAGTTACGGTCCCTATCGGGGGAACACTGAAGCTTTCTTT; V: TRBV6-5; J: TRBJ1-1; size: .; D: .
CDR3: CASSLSRQGRNIQYF; DNA: TGTGCCAGCAGTTTATCACGACAGGGTAGGAACATTCAGTACTTC; V: TRBV28; J: TRBJ2-4; size: .; D: TRBD1
CDR3: CATSRDLTDTQYF; DNA: TGTGCCACCAGCAGAGATCTAACAGATACGCAGTATTTT; V: TRBV15; J: TRBJ2-3; size: .; D: .
CDR3: CASIPQALSNQPQHF; DNA: TGTGCCAGCATCCCCCAGGCCCTTAGCAATCAGCCCCAGCATTTT; V: TRBV6-1; J: TRBJ1-5; size: few; D: .
CDR3: CASSSTGFTDTQYF; DNA: TGTGCCAGCAGTTCCACAGGGTTTACAGATACGCAGTATTTT; V: TRBV13; J: TRBJ2-3; size: .; D: .
CDR3: CASSPPGTGGPNTEAFF; DNA: TGTGCCAGCAGTCCCCCAGGGACAGGGGGACCGAACACTGAAGCTTTCTTT; V: TRBV28; J: TRBJ1-1; size: .; D: TRBD1
CDR3: CASATGQVGNEKLFF; DNA: TGTGCTAGTGCTACAGGACAGGTGGGGAATGAAAAACTGTTTTTT; V: TRBV12-5; J: TRBJ1-4; size: .; D: TRBD1
CDR3: CAWSAGYSNSPLHF; DNA: TGTGCCTGGAGTGCGGGGTATAGTAATTCACCCCTCCACTTT; V: TRBV30; J: TRBJ1-6; size: .; D: .
CDR3: CASSPFLLTDTQYF; DNA: TGTGCCAGCAGCCCTTTTCTACTCACAGATACGCAGTATTTT; V: TRBV9; J: TRBJ2-3; size: .; D: .